These 30 T cell receptor beta chains came from one sample sequenced in a study of blood T cell repertoires in COVID-19. TCRdb's copy holds only in-frame clones and misses some; the assay was immunoSEQ multiplex PCR. The sample carries a few hundred thousand clones, about three quarters recorded once. Input material: peripheral blood. These receptors originate from a woman in her 70s with acute or convalescent COVID-19.

The rearrangement links TRBV12-1 to TRBJ1-5. TRBV12-1 is labeled a pseudogene. The CDR3 has 13 amino acids. The CDR3, as DNA: TGTGCCAGCAGGGTACGGGGAAATCAGCCCCAGCATTTT. Amino acid sequence: CASRVRGNQPQHF.

This clone was observed a handful of times. This chain uses TRBV2 with TRBJ2-1; weak D call: TRBD1 (6 bases). Trimming shortened V by 7 bases and J by 10 bases, and 14 bases separated the two germline ends. Germline V gene data show CDR1 as SNHLY and CDR2 as FYNNEI. CDR3 length equals 12 residues. CDR3 in amino acids: CASKKGVQEQFF. The CDR3 coding sequence is TGTGCCAGCAAGAAGGGGGTACAGGAGCAGTTCTTC.

There are a few counts of this clone. The chain uses TRBV9 and TRBJ1-6; D is unresolved. Between the trimmed V and J ends, which lost 4 bases and 12 bases, there was a span of 17 bases. This CDR3 is built from 14 residues. Germline V gene sequence: CDR1 SGDLS, CDR2 YYNGEE. The CDR3 DNA reads as TGTGCCAGCAGCTTGGGAGTTCTCCGGGAACCCCTCCACTTT. As protein: CASSLGVLREPLHF.

The rearrangement joins TRBV7-3 to TRBJ2-5; D is perhaps TRBD2 (6 bases). Germline-derived CDR1 and CDR2 are SGHTA and FQGTGA. The length of the CDR3 is 14 residues. Deletions cut 5 bases from V and 5 bases from J, with 15 bases between. In nucleotides, the CDR3 is TGTGCCAGCAGCCCAGCGGGCCAGGCGGAGACCCAGTACTTC. This codes for CASSPAGQAETQYF.

This clone was recorded once. This sample also contains other DNA sequences that code for the same CDR3. The rearrangement uses TRBV5-1 and TRBJ2-1; 7 bases are shared with TRBD1. The germline CDR1 and CDR2 sequences are SGHRS and YFSETQ. V lost 8 bases and J lost 7; bases outside the gene matches: 12. The CDR3 has 14 residues. The chain's CDR3 is CASSRLGRGNEQFF. The DNA for the CDR3 is TGCGCCAGTAGCCGTCTGGGCAGGGGGAATGAGCAGTTCTTC.

The chain carries TRBV11-2 and TRBJ1-2; possible D gene TRBD1, 5 bases. CDR3 length: 12 amino acids. The germline V and J ends were trimmed by 3 bases and 4 bases, with 6 bases remaining between them. The germline V gene encodes CDR1 SGHAT and CDR2 FQNNGV. The CDR3 reads CASSLGRYGYTF. Written as DNA, the CDR3 is TGTGCCAGCAGCTTGGGGCGCTATGGCTACACCTTC.

This sequence joins TRBV19 and TRBJ2-1, with D tentatively TRBD2 (7 bases). V was pared by 3 bases and J by 4 bases, with 28 bases between. Germline CDR1 and CDR2: LNHDA and SQIVND (reference sequence). The CDR3 covers 20 residues. DNA for the CDR3: TGTGCCAGTAGTATCCTAGGGGGGGGGCCTGGGAAGATCGGTTACAATGAGCAGTTCTTC. It codes for CASSILGGGPGKIGYNEQFF. The full variable domain, completed using reference TRBV19 and TRBJ2-1, is DGGITQSPKYLFRKEGQNVTLSCEQNLNHDAMYWYRQDPGQGLRLIYYSQIVNDFQKGDIAEGYSVSREKKESFPLTVTSAQKNPTAFYLCASSILGGGPGKIGYNEQFFGPGTRLTVL.

The genes are TRBV10-3 and TRBJ1-3, with TRBD1 as a possible D gene (5 bases). The CDR3 covers 15 residues. V lost 3 bases and J lost 6, with 15 bases in between. The V gene's germline CDR1 is ENHRY and CDR2 SYGVKD. This chain's CDR3 is CAISDHRKGKNTIYF. The DNA of the CDR3 is TGTGCCATCAGTGATCACAGGAAGGGAAAAAACACCATATATTTT.

The chain employs TRBV21-1 and TRBJ2-7; the DNA was not used to check the table's D call, TRBD2. TRBV21-1 is a pseudogene segment. There are 12 residues in the CDR3. The CDR3 DNA sequence: TGCGGCGCGGGGGGACAGTTCTACGAGCAGTACGTC. This gives the protein CGAGGQFYEQYV.

The gene calls are TRBV7-2 and TRBJ2-7; TRBD2 aligns across 12 bases. Losses at the gene ends were 4 bases for V and 3 bases for J; bases not matched to a gene: 1. The CDR3 covers 14 residues. Germline lookup yields CDR1 SGHTA and CDR2 FQGNSA. CDR3 DNA: TGTGCCAGCAGCTCTAGCGGGGGGGTCTACGAGCAGTACTTC. Residues: CASSSSGGVYEQYF.

This chain connects TRBV7-2 to TRBJ2-1; the match to TRBD2 covers 9 bases. Germline CDR1 and CDR2: SGHTA and FQGNSA. The CDR3 has 16 amino acids. V lost 7 bases, J lost 4 bases, and 11 bases stayed unmatched. The DNA for the CDR3 is TGTGCCAGCACCCCGAGGGGCGGGGGGGGATACAATGAGCAGTTCTTC. Amino acids: CASTPRGGGGYNEQFF.

This clone occurred a few times. The gene calls are TRBV6-5 and TRBJ2-2, with D tentatively TRBD2 (5 bases). CDR3 length: 15 amino acids. Germline V gives CDR1 MNHEY, CDR2 SVGAGI. The V and J ends lost 2 bases and 6 bases respectively, with 13 bases between them. In DNA, the CDR3 is TGTGCCAGCAGTTACCGGCAGGACTTGGCCGGGGAGCTGTTTTTT. It is translated as CASSYRQDLAGELFF.

The rearrangement joins TRBV5-6 to TRBJ2-3, with D maybe TRBD1 (6 bases). The CDR3 spans 13 residues. Trimming pared 3 bases from V and 3 bases from J, leaving 8 bases between. Germline loops: CDR1 SGHDT, CDR2 YYEEEE. The CDR3 DNA follows: TGTGCCAGCAGCTCGACAGGTACAGATACGCAGTATTTT. It encodes CASSSTGTDTQYF.

This chain uses TRBV18 with TRBJ2-7, with 7 bases that match TRBD1. Germline CDR1 is KGHSH and CDR2 is LQKENI. CDR3 length: 13 residues. With 3 bases clipped from V and 2 bases from J, the junction kept 1 base outside the gene matches. The CDR3 sequence is CASSPDRTYEQYF. CDR3 coding DNA: TGTGCCAGCTCACCGGACAGGACCTACGAGCAGTACTTC.

This sequence joins TRBV5-1 and TRBJ2-2; no clear D. The CDR3 is 15 amino acids. Trimming stripped 4 bases from V and 0 bases from J, with 10 bases between. Germline lookup yields CDR1 SGHRS and CDR2 YFSETQ. CDR3 in DNA: TGCGCCAGCAGCCCTAGTCGATCGAACACCGGGGAGCTGTTTTTT. Amino acid sequence: CASSPSRSNTGELFF.

This clone was observed at least ten times. The J gene is TRBJ1-2, the V gene TRBV10-2, with D unresolved. Germline V gene sequence: CDR1 WSHSY, CDR2 SAAADI. V gave up 2 bases and J gave up 7 bases, with 11 bases separating them. CDR3 length: 13 residues. The CDR3 loop reads CASSEGLSSGYTF. CDR3 DNA sequence: TGCGCCAGCAGTGAGGGGTTATCTAGTGGCTACACCTTC.

The sample holds one count of this clone. This chain joins TRBV19 and TRBJ2-3; D unclear. CDR1 and CDR2 from the germline V gene are LNHDA and SQIVND (reference sequence). The CDR3 totals 13 residues. Trimming left V 8 bases short and J 0 bases short, with 9 bases between. The CDR3 sequence: CASSGASTDTQYF. The CDR3 nucleotides read TGTGCCAGTTCCGGAGCTAGCACAGATACGCAGTATTTT.

In its sample, this clone was seen once. The same CDR3 can be traced to other DNA sequences in this sample. The chain has TRBV5-1 and TRBJ2-6; D may be TRBD2 (6 bases). Trimming removed 4 bases from V and 3 bases from J, with 8 bases in between. Germline V gene data show CDR1 as SGHRS and CDR2 as YFSETQ. There are 14 residues in the CDR3. The DNA of the CDR3 is TGCGCCAGCAGCGGAGGGAGTGGGGCCAACGTCCTGACTTTC. Translation gives CASSGGSGANVLTF.

This clone appeared a single time. This chain links TRBV5-1 with TRBJ1-4, with D perhaps matching TRBD1 (6 bases). The CDR3 length is 14 residues. Germline V gene sequence: CDR1 SGHRS, CDR2 YFSETQ. V shed 3 bases and J shed 1 base, with 7 bases lying between them. CDR3 amino acids: CASSSQGTNEKLFF. CDR3 nucleotide sequence: TGCGCCAGCAGCTCACAGGGAACTAATGAAAAACTGTTTTTT.

This chain uses TRBV7-2 with TRBJ2-5; perhaps TRBD1 as D (5 bases). The ends were cut back, 5 bases at V and 4 bases at J, with 17 bases in the middle. The CDR3 runs 15 residues. Per germline, CDR1 SGHTA and CDR2 FQGNSA. This chain's CDR3 is CASSQGFWGRETQYF. The CDR3, as DNA: TGTGCCAGCAGCCAGGGATTTTGGGGCCGAGAGACCCAGTACTTC.

This clone was recorded once. The chain has TRBV6-4 and TRBJ2-1, with 11 positions matching TRBD1. Germline CDR1 reads MRHNA; CDR2 reads SNTAGT. Germline trimming cut 6 bases from V and 9 bases from J; bases unmatched to any gene: 7. The CDR3 consists of 14 residues. CDR3 DNA: TGTGCCAGCAGCCGGGACAGGGGGATAGGTGAGCAGTTCTTC. Its translation: CASSRDRGIGEQFF.

There are a few counts of this clone. The chain combines TRBV5-1 with TRBJ1-2; D not certain. CDR1 SGHRS and CDR2 YFSETQ come from the germline V gene. This CDR3 has 15 residues. Between the trimmed V and J ends, which lost 0 bases and 7 bases, there was a span of 16 bases. The CDR3 sequence: CASSLVPGFYGGYTF. The CDR3 DNA reads TGCGCCAGCAGCTTGGTTCCCGGGTTTTATGGTGGCTACACCTTC.

V and J are TRBV29-1 and TRBJ1-1, with a tentative D call TRBD1 (5 bases). Between the trimmed V and J ends, which lost 1 base and 7 bases, there was a span of 10 bases. Per the germline V gene, CDR1 is SQVTM and CDR2 is ANQGSEA. CDR3 size: 12 residues. This CDR3 reads CSVEGARGEAFF. As DNA, the CDR3 is TGCAGCGTTGAAGGGGCAAGGGGTGAAGCTTTCTTT.

V and J are TRBV19 and TRBJ1-4, with TRBD1 as a possible D gene (6 bases). Between the trimmed V and J ends, which lost 2 bases and 7 bases, there was a span of 11 bases. CDR3 length: 14 amino acids. Germline V CDR1 and CDR2: LNHDA, SQIVND (reference sequence). The CDR3 reads CASSISARGEKLFF. DNA of the CDR3: TGTGCCAGTAGTATATCAGCCAGGGGTGAAAAACTGTTTTTT.

This chain links TRBV7-8 with TRBJ1-5; D uncertain. Trimming took 4 bases from V and 4 from J, leaving 11 bases between them. CDR3 length equals 14 residues. In germline, CDR1 is SGHVS, CDR2 FQNEAQ. The CDR3 bases are TGTGCCAGCAGCTCCCTAGTAGAGAATCAGCCCCAGCATTTT. Amino acids: CASSSLVENQPQHF.

This rearrangement joins TRBV7-2 to TRBJ2-1; D is ambiguous. V was cut by 7 bases and J by 10 bases, with 14 bases left in between. The germline CDR1 and CDR2 sequences are SGHTA and FQGNSA. There are 12 residues in the CDR3. The CDR3 loop is CASMLTYREQFF. CDR3 sequence (DNA): TGTGCCAGCATGCTTACTTACCGCGAGCAGTTCTTC.

The chain carries TRBV24-1 and TRBJ2-5; no clear D gene. The CDR3 covers 15 residues. Germline values: CDR1 KGHDR, CDR2 SFDVKD. V gave up 2 bases and J gave up 0 bases, with 9 bases separating them. CDR3 DNA: TGTGCCACCAGTGATTCACAGATGTACCAAGAGACCCAGTACTTC. This encodes CATSDSQMYQETQYF.

This rearrangement joins TRBV7-2 to TRBJ2-5; 9 positions agree with TRBD2. V was clipped by 5 bases and J by 4 bases; unmatched bases: 2. The CDR3 covers 13 residues. Germline lookup yields CDR1 SGHTA and CDR2 FQGNSA. CDR3: CASSAGGRETQYF. The CDR3 bases are TGTGCCAGCAGCGCGGGGGGGAGAGAGACCCAGTACTTC.

This chain uses TRBV19 with TRBJ2-6; D is undetermined. The CDR3 extends over 15 amino acids. The germline V and J ends were trimmed by 3 bases and 1 base, with 7 bases remaining between them. Germline V gives CDR1 LNHDA, CDR2 SQIVND (reference sequence). CDR3 bases: TGTGCCAGTAGTATGCCCGGGTCTGGGGCCAACGTCCTGACTTTC. Translation gives CASSMPGSGANVLTF.

This clone occurred many times. This chain joins TRBV6-4 and TRBJ1-5, with a tentative D call TRBD1 (6 bases). CDR3 length equals 15 residues. Germline values: CDR1 MRHNA, CDR2 SNTAGT. The V end was cut by 5 bases, the J end by 2 bases, with 13 bases between. CDR3 protein: CASSKEGGGNQPQHF. The CDR3 DNA reads as TGTGCCAGCAGTAAAGAAGGGGGTGGCAATCAGCCCCAGCATTTT.